These T cell receptor beta chains were read from a single sample in a study of blood T cell repertoires in COVID-19. The method was immunoSEQ multiplex PCR; TCRdb's version includes in-frame clones alone and lacks a portion of them. The sample records roughly 250,000 clones, less than 85% being singletons. The sample was peripheral blood. The receptor source for this set is a woman of 80 years or more with active or convalescent COVID-19. The conserved cysteine and the conserved F or W are not part of the CDR3 here.

TRBV19,TRBJ1-1,AIRPQGGRATEAF
TRBV7-6,TRBJ1-6,ASSSLRDRDSPLH
TRBV28,TRBJ1-6,ATSARYIYNSPLH
TRBV29-1,TRBJ2-1,SVGILAGGPNEQF
TRBV5-1,TRBJ2-1,ASSLRDRYNEQF
TRBV5-1,TRBJ1-2,ASSLGTVDFYGYT
TRBV11-2,TRBJ1-6,ASSLGRVSSYNSPLH
TRBV2,TRBJ2-5,ASRPGGVEETQY
TRBV6-1,TRBJ2-7,ASSEGGGRHEQY
TRBV19,TRBJ2-2,ASSIERMNTGELF
TRBV5-1,TRBJ1-1,ASSSDTSGRRTEAF
TRBV5-1,TRBJ2-7,ASSLSGDSYEQY
TRBV5-1,TRBJ1-2,ASSFWDRSYGYT
TRBV19,TRBJ1-5,ASSTLGRSNQPQH
TRBV28,TRBJ2-1,ASSSPGTSGENEQF